The T cell receptor beta chain described here comes from a study of cytomegalovirus exposure and HLA in healthy donors. This PCR relied on a set of 60 Vbeta primers and 13 Jbeta primers. TCRdb keeps only in-frame clones here, not all; method: immunoSEQ multiplex PCR. Of over 150,000 clones in the sample, approximately 70% were seen once. This clone is a singleton in its sample. Input material: PBMCs. The sequence was obtained from a woman aged 18-35 years in good health and CMV-seropositive.

CDR3 in DNA: TGTGCCAGCAGTGTTAGACAGGGAAATCAGCCCCAGCATTTT. This codes for CASSVRQGNQPQHF. The chain is built from TRBV2 and TRBJ1-5, with TRBD1 matching over 7 bases. Germline CDR1 and CDR2: SNHLY and FYNNEI. The CDR3 loop spans 14 amino acids. The V gene end was trimmed by 4 bases and the J gene end by 4 bases; junction bases not matched to a gene: 4. Variable domain in full (rest from reference TRBV2 and TRBJ1-5): EPEVTQTPSHQVTQMGQEVILRCVPISNHLYFYWYRQILGQKVEFLVSFYNNEISEKSEIFDDQFSVERPDGSNFTLKIRSTKLEDSAMYFCASSVRQGNQPQHFGDGTRLSIL.